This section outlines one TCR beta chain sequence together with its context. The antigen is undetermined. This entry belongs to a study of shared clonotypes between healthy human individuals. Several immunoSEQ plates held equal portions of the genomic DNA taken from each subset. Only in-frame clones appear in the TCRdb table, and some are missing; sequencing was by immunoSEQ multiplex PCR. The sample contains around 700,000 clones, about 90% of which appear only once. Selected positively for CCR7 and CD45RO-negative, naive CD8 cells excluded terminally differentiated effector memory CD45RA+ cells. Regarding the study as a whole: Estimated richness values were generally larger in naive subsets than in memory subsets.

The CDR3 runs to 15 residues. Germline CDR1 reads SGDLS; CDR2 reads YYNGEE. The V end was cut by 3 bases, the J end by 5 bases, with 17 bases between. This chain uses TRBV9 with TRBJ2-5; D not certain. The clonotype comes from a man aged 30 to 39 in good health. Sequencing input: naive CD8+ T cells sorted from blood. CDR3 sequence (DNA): TGTGCCAGCAGCGCCCGACAAGCTAACCGGGAGACCCAGTACTTC. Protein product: CASSARQANRETQYF.